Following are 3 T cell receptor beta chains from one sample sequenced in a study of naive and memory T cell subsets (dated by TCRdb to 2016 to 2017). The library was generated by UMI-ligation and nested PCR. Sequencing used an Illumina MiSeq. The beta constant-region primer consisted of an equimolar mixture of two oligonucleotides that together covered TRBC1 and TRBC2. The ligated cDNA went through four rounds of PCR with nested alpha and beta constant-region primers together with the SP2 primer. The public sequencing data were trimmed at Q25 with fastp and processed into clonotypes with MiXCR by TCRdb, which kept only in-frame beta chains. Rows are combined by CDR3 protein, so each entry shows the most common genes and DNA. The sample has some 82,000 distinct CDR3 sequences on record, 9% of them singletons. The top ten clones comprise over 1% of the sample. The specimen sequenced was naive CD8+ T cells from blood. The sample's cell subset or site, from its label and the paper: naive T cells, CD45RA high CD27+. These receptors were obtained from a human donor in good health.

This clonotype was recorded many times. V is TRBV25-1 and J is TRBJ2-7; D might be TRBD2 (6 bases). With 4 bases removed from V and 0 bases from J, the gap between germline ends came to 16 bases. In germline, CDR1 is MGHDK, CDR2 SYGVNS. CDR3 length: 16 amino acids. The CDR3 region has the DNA TGTGCCAGCAGTGCAATTAGCGGAAGTCTCTCCTACGAGCAGTACTTC. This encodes CASSAISGSLSYEQYF.

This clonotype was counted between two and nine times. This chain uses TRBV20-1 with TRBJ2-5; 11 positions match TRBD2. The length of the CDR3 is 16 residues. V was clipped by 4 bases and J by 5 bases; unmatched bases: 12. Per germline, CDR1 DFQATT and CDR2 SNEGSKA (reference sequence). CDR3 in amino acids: CSAIRPSLAGGETQYF. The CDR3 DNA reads TGCAGTGCTATCCGCCCGAGCTTAGCGGGAGGGGAGACCCAGTACTTC.

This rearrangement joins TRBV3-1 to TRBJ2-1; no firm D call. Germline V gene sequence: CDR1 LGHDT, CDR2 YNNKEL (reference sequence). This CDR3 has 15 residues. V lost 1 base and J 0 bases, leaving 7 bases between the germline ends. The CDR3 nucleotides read TGTGCCAGCAGCCAAGGCAAGAGCTCCTACAATGAGCAGTTCTTC. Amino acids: CASSQGKSSYNEQFF.